This TCR beta chain appears in the sequencing data of a study of human T cells and chemical hapten exposure. Study details: Largely, small differences in pooled library volume made per-sample TCR yields vary.

Unfractionated whole blood yielded total RNA. The length of the CDR3 is 15 residues. The V gene lost 5 bases and the J gene lost 4 bases, with 16 bases spanning the gap. Unique molecular identifiers were attached to individual cDNA molecules within the library. In TCRdb, the 5' RACE reads were re-called with MiXCR into one record per CDR3 protein. The sample lists some 78,000 distinct CDR3 sequences, about 8.4% seen once, with about 2.1% in the top ten. This clonotype was recorded at least ten times. This TCR came from a male donor in good health. This rearrangement joins TRBV12-3 or TRBV12-4 to TRBJ2-3, with no clear D. CDR3 nucleotides: TGTGCCAGCAGTCCTCTTGGGCTAGTGGCAGATACGCAGTATTTT. Amino acid sequence: CASSPLGLVADTQYF.